The 27 T cell receptor beta chains below come from one sample, sequenced in a study of Ad26.COV2.S vaccination and SARS-CoV-2 variants. Assay used: immunoSEQ multiplex PCR; TCRdb lists only in-frame clones, some missing. This table has some 320,000 clones, about 86% appearing once. Treatment: around 19 received Ad26.COV2.S at low or high dose, single or two shots; roughly 5 received placebo; per-sample allocation not given. Collection of the samples took place on day 63 after the first injection of vaccine or placebo. Sequenced material: peripheral blood, taken in a trial of Ad26.COV2.S vaccine versus placebo. The receptors were sampled from a person between 18 and 65 years old who received the Ad26.COV2.S COVID-19 vaccine or a placebo.

Written as DNA, the CDR3 is TGTGCCAGCAGCGGTCTAGCGGGGGCCCGCACAGATACGCAGTATTTT. Residues: CASSGLAGARTDTQYF. V and J are TRBV7-2 and TRBJ2-3, with TRBD2 identical over 10 bases. The CDR3 has 16 residues. Germline CDR1 and CDR2: SGHTA and FQGNSA. The V and J ends lost 5 bases and 1 base, in that order; junction bases with no gene match: 6. Full variable domain (missing parts from reference TRBV7-2 and TRBJ2-3): GAGVSQSPSNKVTEKGKDVELRCDPISGHTALYWYRQSLGQGLEFLIYFQGNSAPDKSGLPSDRFSAERTGGSVSTLTIQRTQQEDSAVYLCASSGLAGARTDTQYFGPGTRLTVL.

The rearrangement links TRBV20-1 to TRBJ1-2; D unresolved. This CDR3 has 11 amino acids. Germline V lookup: CDR1 DFQATT, CDR2 SNEGSKA (reference sequence). Trimming took 3 bases from V and 4 from J, leaving 6 bases between them. Here the CDR3 reads CSARGFYGYTF. CDR3 coding DNA: TGCAGTGCTAGGGGGTTCTATGGCTACACCTTC.

Note on this clone: Possible read error: a much larger clone is one base away. The V gene is TRBV5-1, the J gene TRBJ2-7; unclear D gene. The CDR3 loop spans 11 amino acids. Trimming cost V 3 bases and J 3 bases, with 4 bases left between them. The germline CDR1 and CDR2 sequences are SGHRS and YFSETQ. CDR3 sequence: CASSSLYEQYF. The CDR3 DNA reads as TGCGCCAGCAGCTCCCTCTACGAGCAGTACTTC.

The table lists this clone with a count of one. This chain uses TRBV7-2 with TRBJ1-4; TRBD1 matches 9 bases. V gave up 3 bases and J gave up 8 bases; unmatched junction bases: 10. CDR3 length: 16 residues. Germline CDR1 reads SGHTA; CDR2 reads FQGNSA. In nucleotides, the CDR3 is TGTGCCAGCAGCTTCCCCAGGGACAGGGAGAGAGAAAAACTGTTTTTT. It yields the protein CASSFPRDREREKLFF.

The chain uses TRBV6-2 or TRBV6-3 and TRBJ1-1; D possibly corresponds to TRBD1 (6 bases). Germline lookup yields CDR1 MNHEY and CDR2 SVGEGT. The CDR3 sequence is 15 residues long. Trimming took 0 bases from V and 2 from J, leaving 10 bases between them. CDR3 in amino acids: CASSYSGTSNTEAFF. CDR3 DNA: TGTGCCAGCAGTTACTCGGGGACAAGTAACACTGAAGCTTTCTTT.

The gene calls are TRBV18 and TRBJ2-7; possibly TRBD1 for D (7 bases). The CDR3 has 14 residues. V lost 6 bases and J lost 3, with 15 bases in between. From germline, CDR1 is KGHSH and CDR2 LQKENI. CDR3 residues: CASSPGGPNYEQYF. The CDR3 DNA is TGTGCCAGCTCTCCAGGGGGGCCTAACTACGAGCAGTACTTC.

In this sample, this clone turned up a few times. V gene TRBV6-1 combines with J gene TRBJ1-1; possibly TRBD1 for D (5 bases). The CDR3 consists of 15 residues. Germline values: CDR1 MNHNS, CDR2 SASEGT. Deletions cut 0 bases from V and 0 bases from J, with 8 bases between. The chain's CDR3 is CASSEAVGLNTEAFF. Written as DNA, the CDR3 is TGTGCCAGCAGTGAAGCTGTGGGGCTGAACACTGAAGCTTTCTTT.

CDR3 sequence: CASSPGGGGGGYTF. The CDR3 region has the DNA TGTGCCAGCAGCCCTGGAGGAGGGGGCGGGGGCTACACCTTC. The gene calls are TRBV7-9 and TRBJ1-2; 7 nucleotides agree with TRBD1. With V trimmed by 5 bases and J by 8 bases, 11 bases remained unmatched. This CDR3 has 14 amino acids. Germline lookup yields CDR1 SEHNR and CDR2 FQNEAQ (reference sequence).

The chain recombines TRBV6-2 or TRBV6-3 with TRBJ1-2; no reliable D call. Germline assignment: CDR1 MNHEY and CDR2 SVGEGT. The CDR3 contains 13 residues. The ends were cut back, 2 bases at V and 2 bases at J, with 6 bases in the middle. Written as DNA, the CDR3 is TGTGCCAGCAGTTACGGGAGGAACTATGGCTACACCTTC. Translating gives CASSYGRNYGYTF.

J is TRBJ2-4 and V is TRBV2; 7 bases map to TRBD1. From germline, CDR1 is SNHLY and CDR2 FYNNEI. This CDR3 region has 16 residues. V lost 2 bases and J lost 0; bases outside the gene matches: 4. The chain's CDR3 is CASSEQTGRAKNIQYF. CDR3 sequence (DNA): TGTGCCAGCAGTGAACAGACAGGGCGAGCCAAAAACATTCAGTACTTC.

The chain recombines TRBV7-2 with TRBJ1-5; the D gene is possibly TRBD1 (5 bases). This CDR3 is built from 15 residues. CDR1 is SGHTA, CDR2 FQGNSA, per germline. The V end lost 5 bases, the J end lost 6 bases, and 17 bases lay between the germline ends. As DNA, the CDR3 is TGTGCCAGCAGCCATGGGACCCTGAGGGGTCAGCCCCAGCATTTT. This codes for CASSHGTLRGQPQHF.

This clone came up once. This chain links TRBV27 with TRBJ2-7; 7 bases are a match to TRBD1. Germline V gives CDR1 MNHEY, CDR2 SMNVEV (reference sequence). The CDR3 has 14 amino acids. The trim removed 8 bases at V and 2 bases at J, leaving 9 bases unmatched. CDR3 region: CASAQERGPYEQYF. CDR3 DNA sequence: TGTGCCAGCGCCCAGGAGAGGGGGCCCTACGAGCAGTACTTC.

This chain joins TRBV4-1 and TRBJ1-2, with 7 bases lining up with TRBD1. From germline, CDR1 is MGHRA and CDR2 YSYEKL. The J segment lost 3 bases and the V segment lost 3 bases, leaving 7 bases of the junction unmatched. The CDR3 spans 15 residues. CDR3: CASSQTGTAYYGYTF. The CDR3 coding sequence is TGCGCCAGCAGCCAGACTGGGACAGCTTACTATGGCTACACCTTC.

This clone turned up a few times. The rearrangement uses TRBV4-1 and TRBJ2-7, with TRBD2 as a possible D gene (5 bases). From germline, CDR1 is MGHRA and CDR2 YSYEKL. The CDR3 has 16 amino acids. The germline V and J ends were trimmed by 3 bases and 5 bases, with 20 bases remaining between them. CDR3 region: CASSQAPLRRGNEQYF. CDR3 coding DNA: TGCGCCAGCAGCCAGGCCCCCCTGCGGCGAGGGAACGAGCAGTACTTC.

The rearrangement uses TRBV4-1 and TRBJ2-1, with 12 positions matching TRBD1. CDR1 MGHRA and CDR2 YSYEKL come from the germline V gene. With 4 bases clipped from V and 5 bases from J, the junction kept 3 bases outside the gene matches. The CDR3 contains 15 residues. The CDR3 sequence is CASSLGQGADNEQFF. The CDR3 DNA sequence: TGCGCCAGCAGCCTGGGACAGGGGGCGGACAATGAGCAGTTCTTC.

This chain joins TRBV6-5 and TRBJ1-5; 8 bases map to TRBD1. Trimming removed 6 bases from V and 2 bases from J; junction bases left unmatched: 6. The CDR3 totals 15 residues. The germline gives CDR1 MNHEY, CDR2 SVGAGI. CDR3 DNA: TGTGCCAGCAGCTCGACAGGGGCTGGCAATCAGCCCCAGCATTTT. Translated: CASSSTGAGNQPQHF.

This clone was seen only once. V and J are TRBV7-2 and TRBJ1-3; weak D call: TRBD1 (6 bases). The CDR3 totals 14 residues. The germline gives CDR1 SGHTA, CDR2 FQGNSA. V lost 3 bases and J lost 4, with 10 bases in between. The CDR3 sequence is CASSFRGAGNTIYF. CDR3 sequence (DNA): TGTGCCAGCAGCTTCAGGGGAGCAGGAAACACCATATATTTT.

This clone was counted between two and nine times. The chain uses TRBV6-2 or TRBV6-3 and TRBJ1-6, with a possible D match to TRBD1 (6 bases). This CDR3 region has 13 residues. The germline V gene has CDR1 MNHEY and CDR2 SVGEGT. V lost 6 bases, J lost 7 bases, and 10 bases lay in between. This CDR3 reads CASSDRGNSPLHF. CDR3 in DNA: TGTGCCAGCAGCGATAGGGGGAATTCACCCCTCCACTTT.

The gene calls are TRBV29-1 and TRBJ1-1; D not certain. Germline assignment: CDR1 SQVTM and CDR2 ANQGSEA. The CDR3 is 12 residues long. Trimming pared 5 bases from V and 4 bases from J, leaving 11 bases between. The CDR3 nucleotides read TGCAGCGTTACTATAACGGGCACTGAAGCTTTCTTT. Translation gives CSVTITGTEAFF.

The genes are TRBV15 and TRBJ1-3, with a tentative D call TRBD1 (6 bases). The CDR3 contains 15 residues. V was trimmed by 8 bases and J by 0 bases, leaving 14 bases between them. The V gene's germline CDR1 is LNHNV and CDR2 YYDKDF (reference sequence). The CDR3 nucleotides read TGTGCCACCGGGGAGGGGGTCCACTCTGGAAACACCATATATTTT. Translating gives CATGEGVHSGNTIYF.

The genes are TRBV5-6 and TRBJ1-1, with TRBD1 matching over 11 bases. Trimming at V came to 4 bases and at J to 3 bases, leaving 5 bases not matched to a gene. Germline V gene lookup returns CDR1 SGHDT and CDR2 YYEEEE. There are 15 residues in the CDR3. The CDR3 DNA reads as TGTGCCAGCAGCAGGACAGGGGGCTGGGACACTGAAGCTTTCTTT. Amino acids: CASSRTGGWDTEAFF. Variable domain in full (rest from reference TRBV5-6 and TRBJ1-1): DAGVTQSPTHLIKTRGQQVTLRCSPKSGHDTVSWYQQALGQGPQFIFQYYEEEERQRGNFPDRFSGHQFPNYSSELNVNALLLGDSALYLCASSRTGGWDTEAFFGQGTRLTVV.

The rearrangement joins TRBV7-3 to TRBJ2-5, with 7 positions matching TRBD2. CDR3 size: 16 residues. The V gene's germline CDR1 is SGHTA and CDR2 FQGTGA. V was pared by 4 bases and J by 5 bases, with 13 bases of the junction left unmatched. The CDR3 protein is CASSSNGRGVVETQYF. The CDR3 nucleotides read TGTGCCAGCAGCTCAAATGGCCGGGGGGTGGTCGAGACCCAGTACTTC. Combining the CDR3 with reference TRBV7-3 and TRBJ2-5 gives the whole variable domain GAGVSQTPSNKVTEKGKYVELRCDPISGHTALYWYRQSLGQGPEFLIYFQGTGAADDSGLPNDRFFAVRPEGSVSTLKIQRTERGDSAVYLCASSSNGRGVVETQYFGPGTRLLVL.

This chain joins TRBV19 and TRBJ2-7; TRBD1 is a possible D gene (6 bases). Germline V gives CDR1 LNHDA, CDR2 SQIVND (reference sequence). Trimming took off 5 bases at V and 5 bases at J, with 16 bases between the two ends. The CDR3 totals 14 residues. The CDR3 nucleotides read TGTGCCAGTAGTCTGCCAGGGGCGAGGGACGAGCAGTACTTC. This encodes CASSLPGARDEQYF. The full variable domain, completed using reference TRBV19 and TRBJ2-7, is DGGITQSPKYLFRKEGQNVTLSCEQNLNHDAMYWYRQDPGQGLRLIYYSQIVNDFQKGDIAEGYSVSREKKESFPLTVTSAQKNPTAFYLCASSLPGARDEQYFGPGTRLTVT.

The chain joins TRBV19 to TRBJ1-2; 7 bases agree with TRBD1. CDR3 length equals 16 residues. The V gene end was trimmed by 9 bases and the J gene end by 8 bases; junction bases not matched to a gene: 21. Germline values: CDR1 LNHDA, CDR2 SQIVND (reference sequence). The CDR3 DNA reads as TGTGCCAGCCTTAGGACAGGAAACTACCCGGAGGCGGGCTACACCTTC. Amino acid sequence: CASLRTGNYPEAGYTF.

This sequence joins TRBV6-6 and TRBJ2-3, with D unclear. This CDR3 spans 13 amino acids. V lost 6 bases, J lost 5 bases, and 12 bases lay in between. Germline V lookup: CDR1 MNHNY, CDR2 SVGAGI (reference sequence). CDR3 bases: TGTGCCAGCAGGCTATATCTAGGAGATACGCAGTATTTT. This encodes CASRLYLGDTQYF.

This chain joins TRBV2 and TRBJ1-1; no clear D gene. The CDR3 runs to 13 residues. Germline CDR1 SNHLY, CDR2 FYNNEI. Trimming shortened V by 1 base and J by 4 bases, and 7 bases separated the two germline ends. The CDR3 here is CASSEEAITEAFF. The CDR3 nucleotides read TGTGCCAGCAGTGAAGAGGCCATCACTGAAGCTTTCTTT.

The V and J genes are TRBV19 and TRBJ2-3, with 7 bases lining up with TRBD2. The V gene's germline CDR1 is LNHDA and CDR2 SQIVND (reference sequence). This CDR3 has 14 amino acids. Trimming took 3 bases from V and 2 from J; bases not matched to a gene: 2. CDR3 residues: CASSIRGVTDTQYF. The CDR3 bases are TGTGCCAGTAGTATCCGGGGGGTCACAGATACGCAGTATTTT.